This T cell receptor beta chain was documented in a study of neurological immune-mediated disorders. About the study: Relapsing-remitting disease was seen in about 90% of the roughly 35 multiple sclerosis patients, and secondary progressive disease was seen in 3.

Broader study findings: A possible signature was seen in one related-CDR3 cluster, into which phylogenetic grouping placed the repertoires of 18 of 34 multiple sclerosis patients.

In this sample, this clonotype turned up a few times. Its matching antigen is unknown. This may be a read error, as it is one base from a much larger clone. Germline lookup yields CDR1 MNHEY and CDR2 SVGAGI. There are 12 residues in the CDR3. TCRdb re-derived calls from the 5' RACE reads in MiXCR, one entry per CDR3 protein. The table has approximately 100,000 distinct CDR3 sequences, 3% to 4% seen once; the top ten hold approximately 5.9%. The rearrangement links TRBV6-5 to TRBJ2-7; no clear D. This sequence was found in a woman between 18 and 29 years old with multiple sclerosis. The sequenced sample consisted of PBMCs. CDR3 sequence (DNA): TGTGACAGCAGTTACTCGGGCGACGAGCAGTACTTC. This translates into CDSSYSGDEQYF.